Listed below are T cell receptor beta chains from one sample, sequenced in a study of T-cell memory formation after mild COVID-19. TCRdb reanalysed the 5' RACE reads using MiXCR and keeps one entry per CDR3 protein. The sample has tens of thousands of distinct CDR3 sequences, roughly 7.2% seen once. Material for sequencing was PBMCs or a T cell subset sorted from them (not recorded which). These receptors were taken from an adult who had mild COVID-19 (a few samples of this study predate the infection). Cell type and time point are not known. Both conserved end residues are part of each CDR3. The order of the fields is J gene, clone size, V gene, D gene, CDR3 protein, CDR3 DNA. The D gene is left open where the match is weak. Clone size is shown for a subset of rows, as once, few, many or a class of expanded clone.

j_gene: TRBJ1-6; abundance: few; v_gene: TRBV6-6; d_gene: TRBD1; CDR3aa: CASGTGGNSPLHF; CDR3nt: TGTGCCAGCGGTACAGGGGGTAATTCACCCCTCCACTTT
j_gene: TRBJ1-2; abundance: many; v_gene: TRBV5-6; d_gene: -; CDR3aa: CASVPQGRIGGYTF; CDR3nt: TGTGCCAGCGTCCCCCAGGGGCGAATAGGAGGCTACACCTTC
j_gene: TRBJ1-2; abundance: -; v_gene: TRBV29-1; d_gene: TRBD1; CDR3aa: CSVILRDRGSYGYTF; CDR3nt: TGCAGCGTTATACTCCGGGACAGGGGGTCCTATGGCTACACCTTC
j_gene: TRBJ2-7; abundance: few; v_gene: TRBV5-1; d_gene: -; CDR3aa: CASSLTGDYEQYF; CDR3nt: TGCGCCAGCAGCTTGACAGGAGACTACGAGCAGTACTTC
j_gene: TRBJ1-2; abundance: few; v_gene: TRBV25-1; d_gene: -; CDR3aa: CASSPPEGRYGYTF; CDR3nt: TGTGCCAGCAGTCCCCCGGAGGGGCGCTATGGCTACACCTTC
j_gene: TRBJ1-1; abundance: -; v_gene: TRBV29-1; d_gene: -; CDR3aa: CSVEYHREASTEAFF; CDR3nt: TGCAGCGTTGAATACCACAGGGAGGCCAGCACTGAAGCTTTCTTT
j_gene: TRBJ2-7; abundance: many; v_gene: TRBV20-1; d_gene: -; CDR3aa: CSAGGGSDEQYF; CDR3nt: TGCAGTGCAGGAGGGGGCTCCGACGAGCAGTACTTC
j_gene: TRBJ2-2; abundance: -; v_gene: TRBV6-6; d_gene: TRBD2; CDR3aa: CASWPSGRSRGTGELFF; CDR3nt: TGTGCCAGCTGGCCTAGCGGGAGGTCCAGGGGTACCGGGGAGCTGTTTTTT
j_gene: TRBJ2-7; abundance: few; v_gene: TRBV19; d_gene: TRBD2; CDR3aa: CASRQLAGVSYEQYF; CDR3nt: TGTGCCAGTAGACAACTAGCGGGGGTCTCCTACGAGCAGTACTTC
j_gene: TRBJ2-2; abundance: many; v_gene: TRBV7-6; d_gene: TRBD2; CDR3aa: CASSLSTSIAGELFF; CDR3nt: TGTGCCAGCAGCTTATCGACTAGCATTGCCGGGGAGCTGTTTTTT
j_gene: TRBJ1-6; abundance: few; v_gene: TRBV6-5; d_gene: TRBD1; CDR3aa: CASRKGQENSPLHF; CDR3nt: TGTGCCAGCAGAAAAGGACAGGAGAATTCACCCCTCCACTTT
j_gene: TRBJ2-1; abundance: many; v_gene: TRBV20-1; d_gene: -; CDR3aa: CSASNRYNEQFF; CDR3nt: TGCAGTGCTAGTAACCGGTACAATGAGCAGTTCTTC
j_gene: TRBJ1-1; abundance: -; v_gene: TRBV18; d_gene: -; CDR3aa: CASSRGTNTEAFF; CDR3nt: TGTGCCAGCTCACGCGGGACGAACACTGAAGCTTTCTTT
j_gene: TRBJ2-6; abundance: few; v_gene: TRBV12-3/TRBV12-4; d_gene: -; CDR3aa: CASSLAGANVLTF; CDR3nt: TGTGCCAGCAGTTTAGCTGGGGCCAACGTCCTGACTTTC
j_gene: TRBJ2-5; abundance: many; v_gene: TRBV7-2; d_gene: TRBD2; CDR3aa: CASSFSGGRVKETQYF; CDR3nt: TGTGCCAGCAGCTTCTCGGGCGGGAGGGTAAAAGAGACCCAGTACTTC
j_gene: TRBJ1-2; abundance: few; v_gene: TRBV15; d_gene: -; CDR3aa: CATSRGRAGGGYTF; CDR3nt: TGTGCCACCAGCAGGGGACGGGCTGGCGGTGGCTACACCTTC
j_gene: TRBJ2-1; abundance: many; v_gene: TRBV23-1; d_gene: TRBD1; CDR3aa: CASVNSRQGHNEQFF; CDR3nt: TGCGCCAGCGTTAATTCGAGACAGGGACACAATGAGCAGTTCTTC
j_gene: TRBJ2-4; abundance: many; v_gene: TRBV12-3/TRBV12-4; d_gene: TRBD2; CDR3aa: CASSSGGAGNIQYF; CDR3nt: TGTGCCAGCAGTTCCGGGGGGGCCGGGAACATTCAGTACTTC
j_gene: TRBJ2-7; abundance: many; v_gene: TRBV7-9; d_gene: -; CDR3aa: CASRVDGGSSYEQYF; CDR3nt: TGTGCCAGCAGGGTCGATGGGGGTTCGTCCTACGAGCAGTACTTC
j_gene: TRBJ2-1; abundance: few; v_gene: TRBV6-2/TRBV6-3; d_gene: -; CDR3aa: CASRAGGTEFF; CDR3nt: TGTGCCAGCAGGGCGGGCGGGACGGAGTTCTTC
j_gene: TRBJ2-3; abundance: few; v_gene: TRBV4-1; d_gene: TRBD1; CDR3aa: CASSPRTGGTDTQYF; CDR3nt: TGCGCCAGCAGCCCCCGGACAGGGGGCACAGATACGCAGTATTTT
j_gene: TRBJ2-1; abundance: medium-sized; v_gene: TRBV5-1; d_gene: TRBD1; CDR3aa: CASSYHSGTGSNEQFF; CDR3nt: TGCGCCAGCAGCTACCATTCCGGGACAGGGAGCAATGAGCAGTTCTTC
j_gene: TRBJ2-5; abundance: many; v_gene: TRBV7-9; d_gene: -; CDR3aa: CASSLSPDGPMETQYF; CDR3nt: TGTGCCAGCAGCTTATCTCCGGACGGCCCCATGGAGACCCAGTACTTC
j_gene: TRBJ2-1; abundance: -; v_gene: TRBV27; d_gene: -; CDR3aa: CASSPRSSGSYNEQFF; CDR3nt: TGTGCCAGCAGCCCCCGGAGTTCAGGATCCTACAATGAGCAGTTCTTC
j_gene: TRBJ2-2; abundance: many; v_gene: TRBV7-2; d_gene: TRBD1; CDR3aa: CASSFGQGAGELFF; CDR3nt: TGTGCCAGCAGCTTCGGACAGGGGGCCGGGGAGCTGTTTTTT
j_gene: TRBJ2-7; abundance: -; v_gene: TRBV5-6; d_gene: TRBD2; CDR3aa: CASSGQKRGGNEQYF; CDR3nt: TGTGCCAGCAGCGGCCAGAAGCGGGGGGGCAACGAGCAGTACTTC
j_gene: TRBJ1-3; abundance: -; v_gene: TRBV20-1; d_gene: -; CDR3aa: CSAVGAGKGGSSGNTIYF; CDR3nt: TGCAGTGCCGTGGGGGCAGGGAAGGGTGGAAGCTCTGGAAACACCATATATTTT
j_gene: TRBJ1-2; abundance: -; v_gene: TRBV20-1; d_gene: -; CDR3aa: CSARDARGRAPGYTF; CDR3nt: TGCAGTGCTAGAGATGCCAGGGGAAGGGCCCCTGGCTACACCTTC
j_gene: TRBJ1-1; abundance: many; v_gene: TRBV7-3; d_gene: -; CDR3aa: CASSTRDQGKMNTEAFF; CDR3nt: TGTGCCAGCAGCACTAGGGATCAGGGAAAAATGAACACTGAAGCTTTCTTT
j_gene: TRBJ1-5; abundance: few; v_gene: TRBV30; d_gene: -; CDR3aa: CAWSVPDQSWPQHF; CDR3nt: TGTGCCTGGAGTGTGCCGGACCAGAGTTGGCCCCAGCATTTT
j_gene: TRBJ2-7; abundance: many; v_gene: TRBV7-9; d_gene: TRBD1; CDR3aa: CASSFGQGEQYF; CDR3nt: TGTGCCAGCAGCTTTGGACAGGGAGAGCAGTACTTC
j_gene: TRBJ1-5; abundance: -; v_gene: TRBV19; d_gene: -; CDR3aa: CASSIDQRPPQHF; CDR3nt: TGTGCCAGTAGTATAGATCAACGGCCGCCCCAGCATTTT
j_gene: TRBJ2-3; abundance: medium-sized; v_gene: TRBV9; d_gene: -; CDR3aa: CASSESQLDTQYF; CDR3nt: TGTGCCAGCAGCGAATCCCAGCTAGATACGCAGTATTTT
j_gene: TRBJ1-1; abundance: few; v_gene: TRBV14; d_gene: TRBD1; CDR3aa: CASSENRGFTEAFF; CDR3nt: TGTGCCAGCAGCGAAAACAGGGGATTCACTGAAGCTTTCTTT